This TCR beta chain was recorded in a study of T cell changes during pregnancy in multiple sclerosis. This clone was seen only once. The CDR3 is 13 residues long. V shed 0 bases, J shed 6 bases, and the junction held 3 bases outside the gene matches. Germline assignment: CDR1 SGDLS and CDR2 YYNGEE. Clones were sequenced by immunoSEQ multiplex PCR, and TCRdb holds only the in-frame ones, with some missing. The sample yields tens of thousands of clones, about 92% seen once. This TCR was recovered from a female donor with multiple sclerosis, enrolled in a pregnancy study. The V gene is TRBV9, the J gene TRBJ2-7; the match to TRBD2 covers 7 bases. This material consisted of CD8+ T cells from peripheral blood mononuclear cells, taken in the second trimester of pregnancy. CDR3 coding DNA: TGTGCCAGCAGCGTAGGAGCGGGGAGCGAGCAGTACTTC. Protein product: CASSVGAGSEQYF. Supplemented by reference TRBV9 and TRBJ2-7, the full variable domain reads DSGVTQTPKHLITATGQRVTLRCSPRSGDLSVYWYQQSLDQGLQFLIQYYNGEERAKGNILERFSAQQFPDLHSELNLSSLELGDSALYFCASSVGAGSEQYFGPGTRLTVT.